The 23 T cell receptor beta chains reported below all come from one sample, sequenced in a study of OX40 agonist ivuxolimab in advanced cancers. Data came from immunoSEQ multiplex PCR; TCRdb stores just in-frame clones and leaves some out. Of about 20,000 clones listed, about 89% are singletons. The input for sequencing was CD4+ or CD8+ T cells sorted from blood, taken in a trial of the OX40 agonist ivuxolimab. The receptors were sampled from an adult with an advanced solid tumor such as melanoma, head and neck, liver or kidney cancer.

The CDR3 sequence is CSVEAGQMNTEAFF. DNA of the CDR3: TGCAGCGTTGAAGCTGGGCAGATGAACACTGAAGCTTTCTTT. V gene TRBV29-1 combines with J gene TRBJ1-1; no definite D call. CDR1 is SQVTM and CDR2 is ANQGSEA in the germline V gene. Trimming took off 1 base at V and 0 bases at J, with 9 bases between the two ends. CDR3 size: 14 residues.

The CDR3 region has the DNA TGTGCCAGCAGCGCCGGGCAGGCGGTCTCTGAAGCTTTCTTT. Protein: CASSAGQAVSEAFF. The J gene is TRBJ1-1, the V gene TRBV9; no clear D gene. Germline loops: CDR1 SGDLS, CDR2 YYNGEE. The CDR3 totals 14 residues. Deletions cut 3 bases from V and 6 bases from J, with 15 bases between.

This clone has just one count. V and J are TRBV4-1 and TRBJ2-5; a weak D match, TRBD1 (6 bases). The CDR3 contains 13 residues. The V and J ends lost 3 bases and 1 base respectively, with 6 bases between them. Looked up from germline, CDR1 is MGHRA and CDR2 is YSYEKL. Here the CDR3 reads CASSQDSQETQYF. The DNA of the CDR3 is TGCGCCAGCAGCCAGGACAGCCAAGAGACCCAGTACTTC.

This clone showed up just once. CDR3: CASSLASGQGLYEKLFF. CDR3 sequence (DNA): TGTGCCAGCAGCTTAGCGAGCGGACAGGGCTTATATGAAAAACTGTTTTTT. The chain carries TRBV7-8 and TRBJ1-4, with 8 bases aligning to TRBD1. Unmatched junction bases numbered 9, after V lost 0 bases and J lost 6 bases. Germline-derived CDR1 and CDR2 are SGHVS and FQNEAQ. The CDR3 is 17 residues long.

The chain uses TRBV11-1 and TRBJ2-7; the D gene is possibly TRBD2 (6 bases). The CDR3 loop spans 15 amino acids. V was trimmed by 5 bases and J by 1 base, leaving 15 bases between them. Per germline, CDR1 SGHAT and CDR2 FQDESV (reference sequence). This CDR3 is CASSPQRARSYEQYF. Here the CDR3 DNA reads TGTGCCAGCAGCCCCCAGCGGGCTCGTTCCTACGAGCAGTACTTC.

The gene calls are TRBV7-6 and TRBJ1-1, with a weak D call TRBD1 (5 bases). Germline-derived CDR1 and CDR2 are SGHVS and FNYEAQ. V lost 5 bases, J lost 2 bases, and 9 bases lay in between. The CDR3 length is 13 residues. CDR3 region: CASSGAPNTEAFF. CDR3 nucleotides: TGTGCCAGCAGCGGGGCCCCCAACACTGAAGCTTTCTTT.

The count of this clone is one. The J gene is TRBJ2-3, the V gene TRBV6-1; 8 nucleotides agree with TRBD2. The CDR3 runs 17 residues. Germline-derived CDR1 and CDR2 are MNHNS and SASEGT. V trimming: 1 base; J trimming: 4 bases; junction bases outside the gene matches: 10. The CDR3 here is CASSEGFFAGGADTQYF. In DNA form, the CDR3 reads TGTGCCAGCAGTGAAGGGTTTTTTGCGGGGGGTGCAGATACGCAGTATTTT.

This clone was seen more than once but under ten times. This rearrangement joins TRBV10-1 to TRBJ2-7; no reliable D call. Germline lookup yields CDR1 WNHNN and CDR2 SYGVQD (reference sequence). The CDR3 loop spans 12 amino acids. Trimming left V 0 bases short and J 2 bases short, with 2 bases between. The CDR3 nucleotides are TGCGCCAGCAGTGAGTCTACCTACGAGCAGTACTTC. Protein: CASSESTYEQYF.

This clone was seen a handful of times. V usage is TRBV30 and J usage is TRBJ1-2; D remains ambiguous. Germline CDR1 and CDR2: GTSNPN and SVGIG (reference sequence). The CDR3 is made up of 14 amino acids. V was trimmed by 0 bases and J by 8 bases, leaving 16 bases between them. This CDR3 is CAWSVLGPGWGYTF. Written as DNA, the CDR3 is TGTGCCTGGAGTGTACTGGGCCCGGGATGGGGCTACACCTTC.

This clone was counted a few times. The CDR3 DNA reads as TGCAGCGTTGACGACGGGAACACTGAAGCTTTCTTT. The encoded protein is CSVDDGNTEAFF. The chain employs TRBV29-1 and TRBJ1-1; D is uncertain. The CDR3 runs to 12 residues. The germline V gene has CDR1 SQVTM and CDR2 ANQGSEA. V lost 3 bases to trimming and J lost 1 base, with 6 bases between them.

The CDR3 region is CASGPLGGNQPQHF. The DNA for the CDR3 is TGTGCCAGCGGTCCGCTTGGTGGCAATCAGCCCCAGCATTTT. The chain combines TRBV7-8 with TRBJ1-5; D call uncertain. This CDR3 contains 14 residues. Germline V gene data show CDR1 as SGHVS and CDR2 as FQNEAQ. V was shortened by 8 bases and J by 2 bases, with 13 bases between the two germline ends.

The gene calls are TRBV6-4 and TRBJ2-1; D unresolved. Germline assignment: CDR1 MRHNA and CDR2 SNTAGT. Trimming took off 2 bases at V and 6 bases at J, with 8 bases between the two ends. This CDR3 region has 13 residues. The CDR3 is CASSDGPANEQFF. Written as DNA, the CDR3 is TGTGCCAGCAGTGACGGGCCAGCCAATGAGCAGTTCTTC.

CDR3 region: CASSQGGTGSNSPLHF. The CDR3 bases are TGCGCCAGCAGCCAAGGGGGGACAGGATCAAATTCACCCCTCCACTTT. The V gene is TRBV4-1, the J gene TRBJ1-6; TRBD1 agrees at 8 bases. V shed 1 base, J shed 7 bases, and the junction held 6 bases outside the gene matches. Germline V lookup: CDR1 MGHRA, CDR2 YSYEKL. The CDR3 spans 16 residues.

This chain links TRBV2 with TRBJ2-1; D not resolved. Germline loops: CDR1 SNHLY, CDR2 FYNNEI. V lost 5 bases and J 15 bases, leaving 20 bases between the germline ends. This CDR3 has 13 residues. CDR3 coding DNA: TGTGCCAGCAGTCGTCCGACGGGCAGGACGTTGTTCTTC. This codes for CASSRPTGRTLFF.

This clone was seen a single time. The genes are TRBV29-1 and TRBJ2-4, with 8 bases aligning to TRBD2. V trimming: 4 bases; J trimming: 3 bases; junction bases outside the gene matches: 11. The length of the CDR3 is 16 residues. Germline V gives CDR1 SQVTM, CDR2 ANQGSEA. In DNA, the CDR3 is TGCAGCGTTGTGGGGTCGGGACTAGATGGCAAAAACATTCAGTACTTC. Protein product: CSVVGSGLDGKNIQYF.

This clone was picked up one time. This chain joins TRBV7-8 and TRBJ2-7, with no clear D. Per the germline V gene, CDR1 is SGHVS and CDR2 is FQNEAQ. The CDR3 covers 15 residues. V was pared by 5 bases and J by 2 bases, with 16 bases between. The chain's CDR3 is CASSLDPNNPYEQYF. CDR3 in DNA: TGTGCCAGCAGCCTGGACCCCAATAACCCCTACGAGCAGTACTTC.

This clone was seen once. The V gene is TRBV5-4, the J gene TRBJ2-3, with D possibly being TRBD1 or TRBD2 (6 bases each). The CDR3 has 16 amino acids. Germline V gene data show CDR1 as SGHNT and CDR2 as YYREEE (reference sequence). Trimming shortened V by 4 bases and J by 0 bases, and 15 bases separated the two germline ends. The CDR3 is CASSPGTRGSTDTQYF. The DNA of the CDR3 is TGTGCCAGCAGCCCCGGGACACGGGGGAGCACAGATACGCAGTATTTT.

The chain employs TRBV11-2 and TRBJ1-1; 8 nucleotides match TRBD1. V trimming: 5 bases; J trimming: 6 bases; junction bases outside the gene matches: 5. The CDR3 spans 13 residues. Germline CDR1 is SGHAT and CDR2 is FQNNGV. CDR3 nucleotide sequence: TGTGCCAGCAGCCCCCGGACAGGGTCTGAAGCTTTCTTT. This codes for CASSPRTGSEAFF.

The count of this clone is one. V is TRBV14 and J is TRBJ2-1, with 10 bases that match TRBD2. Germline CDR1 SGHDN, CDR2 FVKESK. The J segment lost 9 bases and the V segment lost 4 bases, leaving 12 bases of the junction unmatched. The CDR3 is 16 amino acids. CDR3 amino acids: CASSPLIAGGPGEQFF. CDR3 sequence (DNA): TGTGCCAGCAGCCCCCTTATAGCGGGGGGCCCCGGTGAGCAGTTCTTC.

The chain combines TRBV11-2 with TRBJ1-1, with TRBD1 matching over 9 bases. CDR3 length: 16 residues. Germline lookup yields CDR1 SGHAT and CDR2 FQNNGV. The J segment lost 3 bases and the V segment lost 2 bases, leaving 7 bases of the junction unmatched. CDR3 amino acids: CASSLLRGQGHTEAFF. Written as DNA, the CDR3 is TGTGCCAGCAGCTTATTACGGGGACAGGGACACACTGAAGCTTTCTTT.

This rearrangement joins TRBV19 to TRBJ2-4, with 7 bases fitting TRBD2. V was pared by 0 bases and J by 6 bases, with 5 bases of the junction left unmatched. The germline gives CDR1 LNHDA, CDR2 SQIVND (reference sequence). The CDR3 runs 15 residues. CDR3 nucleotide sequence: TGTGCCAGTAGTATAGATGGCACTAGCGTAAACATTCAGTACTTC. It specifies CASSIDGTSVNIQYF.

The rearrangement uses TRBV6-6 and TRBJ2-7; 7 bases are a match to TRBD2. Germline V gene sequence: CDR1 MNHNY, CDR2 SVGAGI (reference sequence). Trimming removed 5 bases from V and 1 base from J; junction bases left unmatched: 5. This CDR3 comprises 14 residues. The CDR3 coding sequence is TGTGCCAGCAGTCACCGGGACTATTCCTACGAGCAGTACTTC. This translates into CASSHRDYSYEQYF.

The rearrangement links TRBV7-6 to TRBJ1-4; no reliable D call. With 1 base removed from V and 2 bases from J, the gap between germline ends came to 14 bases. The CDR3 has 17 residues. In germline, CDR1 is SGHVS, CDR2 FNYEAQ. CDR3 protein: CASSLDPGSRTNEKLFF. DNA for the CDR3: TGTGCCAGCAGCTTAGATCCGGGGAGCCGGACTAATGAAAAACTGTTTTTT.